The subject of this entry is one T cell receptor beta chain. Its matching antigen is unknown. The data derive from a study of PD-1 blockade in mismatch repair-deficient tumors. Study-wide background: Enrolled about 2013-2017, patients had progressing, pretreated mismatch repair-deficient cancers of around twelve types. Findings of the study overall: Rapid post-treatment expansion, then contraction, generally preceding radiologic response, marked tumor-resident clones.

PCR or immunohistochemistry showed mismatch repair deficiency in every enrolled patient. A few pembrolizumab responders had their TCRs sequenced. The ends lost 2 bases at V and 4 bases at J; junction bases unmatched: 8. CDR3 length: 17 amino acids. CDR1 and CDR2 from the germline V gene are ENHRY and SYGVKD. The data were produced by immunoSEQ multiplex PCR, yet TCRdb's version contains in-frame clones alone and is incomplete. There are under 50,000 clones in the sample; over 70% occur only once, and around 0.99% lies in the top ten. V and J are TRBV10-3 and TRBJ1-5; 10 nucleotides agree with TRBD1. The TCR sequence derives from an adult with mismatch repair-deficient cancer. The sample was PBMCs, taken roughly nine months after starting pembrolizumab. The CDR3 reads CAISEGLRTGGNQPQHF. The CDR3 nucleotides are TGTGCCATCAGTGAGGGACTGCGGACAGGGGGTAATCAGCCCCAGCATTTT.